This T cell receptor (beta chain) was identified during a study of radiation and T cells in renal cell carcinoma. Findings and caveats of the study: No pretreatment tumor biopsies were available for baseline clonotypes.

Clones were read by immunoSEQ multiplex PCR, and TCRdb kept only the in-frame ones, dropping some. The sample has about 43,000 clones, roughly 85% seen once. As for this clone: The antigen is undetermined.

The sample's time point: blood 4 weeks post-SBRT, at nephrectomy. Treatment given: 15 Gy SBRT to primary tumor, nephrectomy 4 weeks later. Nephrectomy followed 15 Gy stereotactic body radiation by 4 weeks. Radiation-treated patients gave blood at baseline, week 2 and week 4. The origin of this receptor is a woman in her 70s with renal cell carcinoma. This specimen consisted of blood, obtained from a patient whose treatment included radiotherapy and nephrectomy.

CDR3 residues: CASSYAETQYF. CDR3 nucleotides: TGTGCCAGCAGTTACGCGGAGACCCAGTACTTC. The chain recombines TRBV6-5 with TRBJ2-5; D not resolved. CDR1 is MNHEY, CDR2 SVGAGI, per germline. There are 11 residues in the CDR3. V was clipped by 2 bases and J by 5 bases, with 3 bases between them.